The clone carrying this T cell receptor (beta chain) came up many times. Its matching antigen is unknown. The data derive from a study of T cell repertoires in cytomegalovirus infection. Study context: From public TCR beta signatures came an indication of both CMV infection and matching HLA type. Study-level findings and limits: Summed frequency of public TCR beta families distinguished CMV carriers with the relevant HLA. CMV-specific HLA-C-restricted TCR beta clonotypes dominated the ex vivo response.

One entry per CDR3 protein results from TCRdb running MiXCR on the reads. This table has hundreds of thousands of distinct CDR3 sequences, 5% to 8.5% appearing once. Germline V gene sequence: CDR1 MNHEY, CDR2 SVGEGT. Trimming shortened V by 8 bases and J by 5 bases, and 13 bases separated the two germline ends. The CDR3 totals 13 residues. The rearrangement joins TRBV6-2 or TRBV6-3 to TRBJ1-5; maybe TRBD1 (5 bases). The clonotype originates from a human donor in good health (CMV status not recorded). Some clones in this sample may be carry-over from other donors' samples. The sequenced sample was PBMCs. The CDR3 loop is CASRTTSHQPQHF. The DNA for the CDR3 is TGTGCCAGCCGGACAACGAGCCATCAGCCCCAGCATTTT.